This T cell receptor (beta chain) was identified in a study of T cell responses to AZD1222 COVID-19 vaccine. Sequencing was performed with immunoSEQ multiplex PCR; in TCRdb, only in-frame clones are kept and a portion is missing. Of tens of thousands of clones in the sample, approximately 90% were seen once. The study, taken as a whole, reports: Only a handful of people who got AZD1222 tested seropositive at baseline.

Points on this clone: Its specificity is not known.

The sample was peripheral blood, taken on day 0 of AZD1222 vaccination. This TCR came from an adult in good health.

The CDR3 sequence is CASSYPRIRLNEQFF. The CDR3 DNA sequence: TGTGCCAGCAGTTATCCCCGAATAAGATTGAATGAGCAGTTCTTC. The chain has TRBV6-2 or TRBV6-3 and TRBJ2-1; D uncertain. Trimming cost V 3 bases and J 7 bases, with 16 bases left between them. Germline V CDR1 and CDR2: MNHEY, SVGEGT. This CDR3 spans 15 amino acids.